The 7 T cell receptor beta chains below were found in one sample sequenced in a study of cytomegalovirus exposure and HLA in healthy donors. The PCR ran on 60 Vbeta and 13 Jbeta primers. TCRdb's table, derived via immunoSEQ multiplex PCR, lists solely in-frame clones and lacks some. Counted here are approximately 100,000 clones, about a tenth occurring once; the ten biggest clones make up 4.5% to 6%. Material for sequencing was PBMCs. The receptors shown here come from a man aged 45-60 years in good health and CMV-seropositive.

This clone was picked up many times. The J gene is TRBJ2-1, the V gene TRBV5-1; TRBD2 agrees at 10 bases. J was trimmed by 3 bases and V by 3 bases; bases with no gene match: 12. The CDR3 runs to 18 residues. CDR1 and CDR2 from the germline V gene are SGHRS and YFSETQ. In nucleotides, the CDR3 is TGCGCCAGCAGCTCCATCCCGGGTAGCGGGAGGCACTACAATGAGCAGTTCTTC. It is translated as CASSSIPGSGRHYNEQFF.

This clone has just a few counts. V gene TRBV7-9 combines with J gene TRBJ2-1; maybe TRBD1 (5 bases). Deletions cut 1 base from V and 8 bases from J, with 12 bases between. The CDR3 has 14 residues. Germline loops: CDR1 SEHNR, CDR2 FQNEAQ (reference sequence). The CDR3 DNA reads as TGTGCCAGCAGCTTAGAAGGGGTGGGTCATGAGCAGTTCTTC. This translates into CASSLEGVGHEQFF.

This clone showed up just a few times. This chain joins TRBV7-2 and TRBJ2-1; 14 positions match TRBD2. Germline lookup yields CDR1 SGHTA and CDR2 FQGNSA. J was trimmed by 9 bases and V by 5 bases; bases with no gene match: 9. The length of the CDR3 is 16 residues. CDR3 DNA: TGTGCCAGCAGCCCGCCGACTAGCGGGAGGGGTAGTGAGCAGTTCTTC. Encoded protein: CASSPPTSGRGSEQFF.

This clone has a handful of counts. The chain uses TRBV6-6 and TRBJ2-1, with 7 bases lining up with TRBD2. In germline, CDR1 is MNHNY, CDR2 SVGAGI (reference sequence). The CDR3 spans 12 residues. V lost 11 bases, J lost 8 bases, and 9 bases stayed unmatched. In nucleotides, the CDR3 is TGTGCCGTGGCCAGCGGGACGGATGAGCAGTTCTTC. As protein: CAVASGTDEQFF.

This clone was counted a few times. The same CDR3 also results from other DNA sequences found in this sample. The rearrangement joins TRBV10-3 to TRBJ2-7; D is unresolved. The length of the CDR3 is 13 residues. Germline V CDR1 and CDR2: ENHRY, SYGVKD. The V end was cut by 6 bases, the J end by 1 base, with 10 bases between. Written as DNA, the CDR3 is TGTGCCATCAGGGCCCGAGGATCCTACGAGCAGTACTTC. Its translation: CAIRARGSYEQYF.

This clone was detected a few times. The gene calls are TRBV4-2 and TRBJ1-1, with 8 bases that match TRBD1. CDR1 LGHNA and CDR2 YNFKEQ come from the germline V gene. The CDR3 contains 14 residues. V lost 6 bases, J lost 1 base, and 4 bases stayed unmatched. Here the CDR3 DNA reads TGTGCCAGCAGTGATACAGGGGGGAACACTGAAGCTTTCTTT. Protein product: CASSDTGGNTEAFF.

This clone has more than one count but fewer than ten. This chain joins TRBV6-5 and TRBJ2-7; 7 bases are a match to TRBD2. The junction had 16 bases not matched to a gene; V was cut back by 7 bases and J by 7 bases. Germline V gene data show CDR1 as MNHEY and CDR2 as SVGAGI. This CDR3 contains 15 residues. CDR3 amino acids: CASTPGGLRGGEQYF. CDR3 in DNA: TGTGCCAGCACTCCGGGGGGTTTGCGGGGAGGGGAGCAGTACTTC.